The 19 T cell receptor beta chains reported below all come from one sample, sequenced in a study of cytomegalovirus exposure and HLA in healthy donors. This table comes from immunoSEQ multiplex PCR, and its TCRdb copy is limited to in-frame clones, with some not included. There are 100,000 to 150,000 clones in the sample; approximately 88% occur only once, and less than 2% lies in the top ten. The sequenced sample consisted of PBMCs. The receptors were gathered from a man younger than 35 in good health and CMV-seronegative.

This clone was recorded once. V gene TRBV13 combines with J gene TRBJ1-2, with a weak D call TRBD1 (6 bases). This CDR3 is built from 13 residues. V gave up 5 bases and J gave up 4 bases, with 11 bases separating them. Germline-derived CDR1 and CDR2 are PRHDT and FYEKMQ (reference sequence). The DNA for the CDR3 is TGTGCCAGCAGCCCGGGACATATCTATGGCTACACCTTC. Its translation: CASSPGHIYGYTF.

This clone was observed a handful of times. The chain has TRBV30 and TRBJ1-5; D not resolved. Per germline, CDR1 GTSNPN and CDR2 SVGIG (reference sequence). Trimming stripped 2 bases from V and 7 bases from J, with 12 bases between. The CDR3 consists of 13 residues. The CDR3 sequence is CAWSPGGGQPQHF. The CDR3 DNA reads as TGTGCCTGGAGTCCGGGAGGTGGCCAGCCCCAGCATTTT.

The J gene is TRBJ1-5, the V gene TRBV7-6; 9 bases are shared with TRBD1. With 1 base clipped from V and 7 bases from J, the junction kept 14 bases outside the gene matches. CDR1 is SGHVS, CDR2 FNYEAQ, per germline. This CDR3 comprises 18 residues. The CDR3 DNA is TGTGCCAGCAGCTTAGTCGGTGAGGGACAGGGAAACGGCCAGCCCCAGCATTTT. This encodes CASSLVGEGQGNGQPQHF.

The chain employs TRBV28 and TRBJ2-5; TRBD2 matches at 9 bases. Germline CDR1 MDHEN, CDR2 SYDVKM. This CDR3 spans 14 amino acids. V lost 6 bases to trimming and J lost 4 bases; unmatched junction nucleotides: 6. CDR3 in DNA: TGTGCCAGCAGACGCGGGGGGGCGGGAGAGACCCAGTACTTC. Amino acids: CASRRGGAGETQYF.

In DNA, the CDR3 is TGTGCCAGCAGCGGGACTCCGGGAAATACGCAGTATTTT. Residues: CASSGTPGNTQYF. The chain recombines TRBV27 with TRBJ2-3; possibly TRBD2 for D (6 bases). Germline CDR1 is MNHEY and CDR2 is SMNVEV (reference sequence). The CDR3 totals 13 residues. Trimming removed 6 bases from V and 7 bases from J, with 14 bases in between.

The V gene is TRBV11-2, the J gene TRBJ2-1, with TRBD2 identical over 10 bases. Trimming at V came to 5 bases and at J to 12 bases, leaving 10 bases not matched to a gene. The CDR3 loop spans 14 amino acids. The germline V gene has CDR1 SGHAT and CDR2 FQNNGV. The CDR3 DNA sequence: TGTGCCAGCAGCCTCACTAGCGGGGACCTTAGGCAGTTCTTC. Amino acid sequence: CASSLTSGDLRQFF. The whole variable domain, filled in from reference TRBV11-2 and TRBJ2-1, reads EAGVAQSPRYKIIEKRQSVAFWCNPISGHATLYWYQQILGQGPKLLIQFQNNGVVDDSQLPKDRFSAERLKGVDSTLKIQPAKLEDSAVYLCASSLTSGDLRQFFGPGTRLTVL.

CDR3 coding DNA: TGTGCCAGCAGTCCGCAGGTATTATCGGCCGGGGAGCTGTTTTTT. Its protein product is CASSPQVLSAGELFF. The rearrangement links TRBV28 to TRBJ2-2; D gene ambiguous. Germline CDR1 MDHEN, CDR2 SYDVKM. Trimming shortened V by 5 bases and J by 6 bases, and 16 bases separated the two germline ends. The CDR3 spans 15 residues. The full variable domain, in which reference TRBV28 and TRBJ2-2 provide the parts outside the CDR3, is DVKVTQSSRYLVKRTGEKVFLECVQDMDHENMFWYRQDPGLGLRLIYFSYDVKMKEKGDIPEGYSVSREKKERFSLILESASTNQTSMYLCASSPQVLSAGELFFGEGSRLTVL.

V gene TRBV5-1 combines with J gene TRBJ2-1; 8 bases are shared with TRBD2. V trimming: 2 bases; J trimming: 7 bases; junction bases outside the gene matches: 14. The CDR3 loop spans 17 amino acids. Germline values: CDR1 SGHRS, CDR2 YFSETQ. The CDR3 nucleotides read TGCGCCAGCAGCTTCCAGACCAGCGGGGGTGGGTGGAATGAGCAGTTCTTC. Encoded protein: CASSFQTSGGGWNEQFF.

The gene calls are TRBV6-1 and TRBJ1-1, with D maybe TRBD1 (6 bases). Trimming removed 10 bases at V and 10 bases at J, with 22 bases between. This CDR3 is 13 amino acids long. Germline CDR1 and CDR2: MNHNS and SASEGT. The CDR3 loop reads CATTDRAFSGAFF. The CDR3 DNA reads as TGTGCCACCACGGACAGAGCCTTTTCGGGAGCTTTCTTT.

The gene calls are TRBV10-3 and TRBJ2-7, with D perhaps TRBD1 (6 bases). V shed 2 bases and J shed 1 base, with 9 bases lying between them. Germline CDR1 is ENHRY and CDR2 is SYGVKD. This CDR3 contains 14 residues. The CDR3 loop is CAISEKGHSYEQYF. DNA of the CDR3: TGTGCCATCAGTGAGAAGGGACATTCCTACGAGCAGTACTTC.

This rearrangement joins TRBV2 to TRBJ1-1, with D possibly being TRBD1 (6 bases). The V gene's germline CDR1 is SNHLY and CDR2 FYNNEI. Trimming removed 6 bases from V and 5 bases from J, with 19 bases in between. The CDR3 sequence is 15 residues long. The CDR3: CASSFQTGTGTEAFF. In DNA, the CDR3 is TGTGCCAGCAGCTTTCAAACTGGCACAGGGACTGAAGCTTTCTTT.

The rearrangement uses TRBV7-2 and TRBJ1-2; D is unresolved. Germline V gene data show CDR1 as SGHTA and CDR2 as FQGNSA. The CDR3 is 15 residues long. V was clipped by 2 bases and J by 1 base, with 11 bases between them. The DNA of the CDR3 is TGTGCCAGCAGCTTATCCACAGTGAATAACTATGGCTACACCTTC. This gives the protein CASSLSTVNNYGYTF. The whole variable domain, remainder taken from reference TRBV7-2 and TRBJ1-2, is GAGVSQSPSNKVTEKGKDVELRCDPISGHTALYWYRQSLGQGLEFLIYFQGNSAPDKSGLPSDRFSAERTGGSVSTLTIQRTQQEDSAVYLCASSLSTVNNYGYTFGSGTRLTVV.

This clone appeared a single time. CDR3 protein: CASSQEGLAGGYEQYF. The CDR3 coding sequence is TGTGCCAGCAGCCAAGAGGGGCTAGCGGGAGGGTACGAGCAGTACTTC. The chain carries TRBV14 and TRBJ2-7, with 12 bases matching TRBD2. Germline assignment: CDR1 SGHDN and CDR2 FVKESK. V lost 0 bases to trimming and J lost 4 bases; unmatched junction nucleotides: 4. The CDR3 loop spans 16 amino acids.

J is TRBJ2-7 and V is TRBV6-1; weak D call: TRBD1 (6 bases). V lost 3 bases and J 8 bases, leaving 17 bases between the germline ends. Germline V gene sequence: CDR1 MNHNS, CDR2 SASEGT. This CDR3 is 14 amino acids long. CDR3 loop: CASSEGWTVRKQYF. Written as DNA, the CDR3 is TGTGCCAGCAGTGAGGGATGGACAGTTCGTAAGCAGTACTTC.

The chain uses TRBV28 and TRBJ2-1, with D maybe TRBD2 (6 bases). Germline V gene lookup returns CDR1 MDHEN and CDR2 SYDVKM. The CDR3 loop spans 15 amino acids. Between the trimmed V and J ends, which lost 10 bases and 6 bases, there was a span of 22 bases. The CDR3 bases are TGTGCCACAGCCGGCCCATTGGGAGCGGGCAATGAGCAGTTCTTC. Encoded protein: CATAGPLGAGNEQFF.

This clone came up a few times. The chain links TRBV28 to TRBJ2-1, with D possibly matching TRBD2 (5 bases). Germline V gene lookup returns CDR1 MDHEN and CDR2 SYDVKM. This CDR3 contains 16 residues. The V end lost 6 bases, the J end lost 3 bases, and 18 bases lay between the germline ends. CDR3 loop: CASSLRREIGYNEQFF. The CDR3 nucleotides read TGTGCCAGCAGCCTCAGAAGGGAGATTGGCTACAATGAGCAGTTCTTC.

The gene calls are TRBV10-1 and TRBJ1-1, with a weak D call TRBD1 (6 bases). In germline, CDR1 is WNHNN, CDR2 SYGVQD (reference sequence). V was shortened by 0 bases and J by 5 bases, with 10 bases between the two germline ends. CDR3 length: 14 amino acids. This chain's CDR3 is CASSESFRGTEAFF. The CDR3 DNA reads as TGCGCCAGCAGTGAGTCGTTTAGGGGGACTGAAGCTTTCTTT.

The CDR3 DNA reads TGTGCCTCCTACAGCCAAACCTACGAGCAGTACTTC. Protein: CASYSQTYEQYF. The J gene is TRBJ2-7, the V gene TRBV28; D not resolved. Trimming stripped 11 bases from V and 2 bases from J, with 13 bases between. Per germline, CDR1 MDHEN and CDR2 SYDVKM. The CDR3 loop spans 12 amino acids.

By proportion, this clone is medium-sized. The V gene is TRBV6-4, the J gene TRBJ1-2; 7 bases agree with TRBD1. The germline CDR1 and CDR2 sequences are MRHNA and SNTAGT. This CDR3 has 15 residues. Trimming removed 2 bases from V and 6 bases from J; junction bases left unmatched: 9. CDR3 nucleotide sequence: TGTGCCAGCAGTGACACCCCCCAGGGGGTCAATGGCTACACCTTC. Residues: CASSDTPQGVNGYTF.